A single sample gave rise to the 17 T cell receptor beta chains below, sequenced in a study of blood T cell repertoires in COVID-19. Produced via immunoSEQ multiplex PCR; TCRdb's table is partial and in-frame only. The sample includes around 190,000 clones, around 79% of them seen just once. Source material: peripheral blood. These receptors were taken from a woman aged 40 to 50 with COVID-19, enrolled during active disease.

J is TRBJ1-1 and V is TRBV3-1 (or the pseudogene TRBV3-2); 7 bases are shared with TRBD1. V lost 5 bases, J lost 7 bases, and 13 bases stayed unmatched. Germline V lookup: CDR1 LGHDT, CDR2 YNNKEL (reference sequence). This CDR3 has 15 amino acids. CDR3 bases: TGTGCCAGCAGCTCCTTGACAGGGCGGGTAGGTGAAGCTTTCTTT. Encoded protein: CASSSLTGRVGEAFF.

This clone was seen a handful of times. The chain combines TRBV5-6 with TRBJ1-2; possibly TRBD1 for D (6 bases). V lost 4 bases, J lost 6 bases, and 10 bases lay in between. The CDR3 extends over 12 amino acids. CDR1 and CDR2 from the germline V gene are SGHDT and YYEEEE. CDR3 region: CASSPGEHGYTF. The CDR3 nucleotides are TGTGCCAGCAGCCCAGGGGAGCATGGCTACACCTTC.

The chain carries TRBV7-2 and TRBJ2-1; D is unresolved. Trimming removed 1 base at V and 10 bases at J, with 14 bases between. CDR1 is SGHTA, CDR2 FQGNSA, per germline. The CDR3 loop spans 14 amino acids. The CDR3 region is CASSLGAYRREQFF. For the CDR3, the DNA is TGTGCCAGCAGCTTAGGGGCCTACCGTAGGGAGCAGTTCTTC.

The J gene is TRBJ1-3, the V gene TRBV30, with a tentative D call TRBD1 (6 bases). The CDR3 extends over 12 amino acids. Germline V gene lookup returns CDR1 GTSNPN and CDR2 SVGIG (reference sequence). Trimming removed 5 bases at V and 2 bases at J, with 7 bases between. This CDR3 reads CAWAGAGNTIYF. CDR3 nucleotide sequence: TGTGCCTGGGCAGGGGCTGGAAACACCATATATTTT.

The chain joins TRBV11-2 to TRBJ2-3, with D tentatively TRBD1 (5 bases). The CDR3 covers 15 residues. Germline values: CDR1 SGHAT, CDR2 FQNNGV. Trimming removed 1 base at V and 0 bases at J, with 8 bases between. In DNA, the CDR3 is TGTGCCAGCAGCTTAGTACAGGCTAGCACAGATACGCAGTATTTT. Translated, it gives CASSLVQASTDTQYF.

CDR3 amino acids: CASSQPGLNFQYF. CDR3 DNA sequence: TGTGCCAGCAGCCAACCTGGACTAAATTTCCAGTACTTC. This chain joins TRBV4-2 and TRBJ2-7; a weak D match, TRBD2 (6 bases). Germline assignment: CDR1 LGHNA and CDR2 YNFKEQ. This CDR3 spans 13 amino acids. Trimming left V 2 bases short and J 10 bases short, with 15 bases between.

This clone has just one count. The chain has TRBV18 and TRBJ2-1, with D maybe TRBD2 (5 bases). There are 17 residues in the CDR3. Germline assignment: CDR1 KGHSH and CDR2 LQKENI. The germline V and J ends were trimmed by 3 bases and 0 bases, with 15 bases remaining between them. The CDR3 spells CASSPQEAVSSYNEQFF. As DNA, the CDR3 is TGTGCCAGCTCACCCCAGGAGGCGGTCAGCTCCTACAATGAGCAGTTCTTC.

The chain employs TRBV7-8 and TRBJ1-1; TRBD1 matches at 8 bases. Germline assignment: CDR1 SGHVS and CDR2 FQNEAQ. The trim removed 5 bases at V and 5 bases at J, leaving 10 bases unmatched. The CDR3 consists of 15 residues. CDR3 region: CASSASGTGNTEAFF. Here the CDR3 DNA reads TGTGCCAGCAGCGCCTCCGGGACAGGTAATACTGAAGCTTTCTTT.

The chain links TRBV18 to TRBJ1-1, with D maybe TRBD1 (6 bases). The CDR3 has 14 residues. From germline, CDR1 is KGHSH and CDR2 LQKENI. The ends were cut back, 3 bases at V and 1 base at J, with 9 bases in the middle. In DNA form, the CDR3 reads TGTGCCAGCTCACCCATGACAGGGAACACTGAAGCTTTCTTT. Amino acids: CASSPMTGNTEAFF.

J is TRBJ2-5 and V is TRBV29-1, with a weak D call TRBD1 (7 bases). Per the germline V gene, CDR1 is SQVTM and CDR2 is ANQGSEA. V lost 6 bases to trimming and J lost 9 bases, with 23 bases between them. The CDR3 is 14 amino acids. The CDR3 sequence is CSVSDRTTPGAQYF. The CDR3 nucleotides are TGCAGCGTCTCGGACAGGACGACTCCGGGGGCCCAGTACTTC.

The chain is built from TRBV6-2 or TRBV6-3 and TRBJ2-2; 9 bases map to TRBD1. The germline gives CDR1 MNHEY, CDR2 SVGEGT. CDR3 length: 16 amino acids. Germline trimming cut 6 bases from V and 3 bases from J; bases unmatched to any gene: 8. CDR3 region: CASSLWGQGDTGELFF. DNA for the CDR3: TGTGCCAGCAGCCTCTGGGGACAGGGCGACACCGGGGAGCTGTTTTTT.

The J gene is TRBJ1-1, the V gene TRBV3-1 (or the pseudogene TRBV3-2); D is perhaps TRBD1 (6 bases). Germline V gives CDR1 LGHDT, CDR2 YNNKEL (reference sequence). The CDR3 has 12 residues. V was shortened by 7 bases and J by 9 bases, with 15 bases between the two germline ends. CDR3 in DNA: TGTGCCAGCACAGGGGCAGGAGAGAAAGCTTTCTTT. It yields the protein CASTGAGEKAFF.

Only a few counts were recorded for this clone. The V gene is TRBV18, the J gene TRBJ2-5; 7 bases match TRBD1. Trimming took 2 bases from V and 5 from J; bases not matched to a gene: 8. This CDR3 has 15 amino acids. The germline gives CDR1 KGHSH, CDR2 LQKENI. For the CDR3, the DNA is TGTGCCAGCTCACCATCCCAGGGGGTGATGGAGACCCAGTACTTC. It translates to CASSPSQGVMETQYF.

This clone came up a few times. CDR3 coding DNA: TGTGCCAGCAGCTTAATCCTAGCGGGGCCCGTAAACGAGCAGTACTTC. Residues: CASSLILAGPVNEQYF. The chain couples TRBV7-2 to TRBJ2-7; 9 nucleotides agree with TRBD2. V gave up 2 bases and J gave up 5 bases; unmatched junction bases: 10. Germline V gene lookup returns CDR1 SGHTA and CDR2 FQGNSA. This CDR3 comprises 16 residues.

The V call is TRBV12-5, the J call TRBJ2-1; perhaps TRBD2 as D (5 bases). CDR1 is LGHNT, CDR2 FRNRAP, per germline. This CDR3 is built from 13 residues. Trimming left V 1 base short and J 9 bases short, with 10 bases between. Written as DNA, the CDR3 is TGTGCTAGTGGTTTGGGGAGCAGCGGTGAGCAGTTCTTC. Protein: CASGLGSSGEQFF.

To note about this clone: Sequence at one end of the junction differs from germline and may be a read error. J is TRBJ2-7 and V is TRBV3-1 (or the pseudogene TRBV3-2); D is undetermined. Per germline, CDR1 LGHDT and CDR2 YNNKEL (reference sequence). This CDR3 comprises 11 residues. The CDR3 DNA reads TGTGCCAGCAGCCAGAGCCGAGAGAAGAACTTC. Residues: CASSQSREKNF.

The V and J genes are TRBV20-1 and TRBJ1-2; TRBD1 matches 8 bases. This CDR3 spans 11 amino acids. Trimming removed 6 bases from V and 6 bases from J; junction bases left unmatched: 3. The germline gives CDR1 DFQATT, CDR2 SNEGSKA (reference sequence). Written as DNA, the CDR3 is TGCAGTGCCACGACAGGGGATGGCTACACCTTC. It encodes CSATTGDGYTF.